A selection of T cell receptor beta chains follows, all from one sample in a study of T cells in localized non-small cell lung cancer. Clones were sequenced by immunoSEQ multiplex PCR, and TCRdb holds only the in-frame ones, with some missing. The sample consists of about 40,000 clones, more than 75% of them appearing once. The sample here was peripheral blood, taken before any cancer treatment. Every receptor here comes from a man between 40 and 70 years old with stage I lung adenocarcinoma. The CDR3 runs from the conserved cysteine through the conserved F or W. D genes are given only for firm matches. Rows give clone size only sometimes, using once, few, many, or a class for an expanded clone.

abundance: NA; j_gene: TRBJ1-5; v_gene: TRBV4-1; d_gene: NA; CDR3aa: CASSQDGLGNQPQHF; CDR3nt: TGCGCCAGCAGCCAAGATGGGCTTGGCAATCAGCCCCAGCATTTT
abundance: NA; j_gene: TRBJ2-7; v_gene: TRBV18; d_gene: TRBD2; CDR3aa: CASSPPSGRAREQYF; CDR3nt: TGTGCCAGCTCACCCCCTAGCGGGAGGGCCCGTGAGCAGTACTTC
abundance: once; j_gene: TRBJ1-1; v_gene: TRBV6-6; d_gene: NA; CDR3aa: CASSFTTEAFF; CDR3nt: TGTGCCAGCAGTTTTACCACTGAAGCTTTCTTT
abundance: NA; j_gene: TRBJ1-4; v_gene: TRBV7-2; d_gene: NA; CDR3aa: CASSRPGEGALFF; CDR3nt: TGTGCCAGCAGCCGGCCCGGCGAGGGTGCACTGTTTTTT
abundance: once; j_gene: TRBJ1-2; v_gene: TRBV10-3; d_gene: NA; CDR3aa: CAISEGAREGYTF; CDR3nt: TGTGCCATCAGTGAGGGCGCGAGGGAAGGCTACACCTTC
abundance: NA; j_gene: TRBJ2-1; v_gene: TRBV19; d_gene: TRBD2; CDR3aa: CASSALAGVNEQFF; CDR3nt: TGTGCCAGTAGCGCACTAGCGGGAGTCAATGAGCAGTTCTTC
abundance: NA; j_gene: TRBJ2-1; v_gene: TRBV5-1; d_gene: TRBD1; CDR3aa: CASSPGTGYNEQFF; CDR3nt: TGCGCCAGCAGCCCCGGGACAGGCTACAATGAGCAGTTCTTC
abundance: NA; j_gene: TRBJ2-2; v_gene: TRBV11-2; d_gene: TRBD2; CDR3aa: CASSDPGLGVTGELFF; CDR3nt: TGTGCCAGCAGCGATCCGGGACTAGGGGTTACCGGGGAGCTGTTTTTT
abundance: NA; j_gene: TRBJ2-1; v_gene: TRBV11-2; d_gene: NA; CDR3aa: CASSLSGRGAYNEQFF; CDR3nt: TGTGCCAGCAGCTTATCGGGCCGGGGAGCCTACAATGAGCAGTTCTTC
abundance: NA; j_gene: TRBJ2-3; v_gene: TRBV5-5; d_gene: NA; CDR3aa: CASSLLSQSTDTQYF; CDR3nt: TGTGCCAGCAGCTTGTTATCCCAGTCCACAGATACGCAGTATTTT
abundance: NA; j_gene: TRBJ2-2; v_gene: TRBV7-9; d_gene: TRBD1; CDR3aa: CARAQGTGELFF; CDR3nt: TGTGCCAGGGCACAGGGGACCGGGGAGCTGTTTTTT
abundance: NA; j_gene: TRBJ2-1; v_gene: TRBV27; d_gene: NA; CDR3aa: CASSLSSWSSYNEQFF; CDR3nt: TGTGCCAGCAGTTTATCTTCCTGGAGTTCCTACAATGAGCAGTTCTTC
abundance: NA; j_gene: TRBJ1-4; v_gene: TRBV10-3; d_gene: NA; CDR3aa: CAISEEREKLFF; CDR3nt: TGTGCCATCAGTGAGGAAAGGGAAAAACTGTTTTTT
abundance: NA; j_gene: TRBJ2-7; v_gene: TRBV7-2; d_gene: TRBD2; CDR3aa: CASSIQRGEQYF; CDR3nt: TGTGCCAGCAGCATTCAGCGGGGCGAGCAGTACTTC
abundance: NA; j_gene: TRBJ1-2; v_gene: TRBV2; d_gene: TRBD1; CDR3aa: CASSGQGDYGYTF; CDR3nt: TGTGCCAGCAGTGGCCAGGGGGACTATGGCTACACCTTC
abundance: NA; j_gene: TRBJ1-1; v_gene: TRBV5-1; d_gene: NA; CDR3aa: CASSGGTLNTEAFF; CDR3nt: TGCGCCAGCAGCGGGGGGACGTTGAACACTGAAGCTTTCTTT
abundance: NA; j_gene: TRBJ2-5; v_gene: TRBV7-8; d_gene: NA; CDR3aa: CASSLALGGETQYF; CDR3nt: TGTGCCAGCAGCTTAGCGCTAGGGGGAGAGACCCAGTACTTC
abundance: NA; j_gene: TRBJ2-7; v_gene: TRBV27; d_gene: TRBD2; CDR3aa: CASSTRLAGRFMEQYF; CDR3nt: TGTGCCAGCAGTACCAGACTAGCGGGACGATTCATGGAGCAGTACTTC
abundance: NA; j_gene: TRBJ1-2; v_gene: TRBV5-1; d_gene: TRBD1; CDR3aa: CASSPGTGVYGYTF; CDR3nt: TGCGCCAGCTCCCCCGGGACAGGGGTATATGGCTACACCTTC
abundance: NA; j_gene: TRBJ2-7; v_gene: TRBV30; d_gene: NA; CDR3aa: CAWSLGDEQYF; CDR3nt: TGTGCCTGGAGCCTTGGGGACGAGCAGTACTTC
abundance: NA; j_gene: TRBJ2-3; v_gene: TRBV5-4; d_gene: NA; CDR3aa: CASSLYMVRDTQYF; CDR3nt: TGTGCCAGCAGCTTGTACATGGTGAGGGATACGCAGTATTTT
abundance: NA; j_gene: TRBJ2-7; v_gene: TRBV18; d_gene: NA; CDR3aa: CASSPVAGAYEQYF; CDR3nt: TGTGCCAGCTCACCGGTGGCCGGGGCCTACGAGCAGTACTTC
abundance: NA; j_gene: TRBJ2-7; v_gene: TRBV30; d_gene: NA; CDR3aa: CAWSVGSWGAVIYEQYF; CDR3nt: TGTGCCTGGAGTGTAGGATCTTGGGGGGCGGTCATCTACGAGCAGTACTTC
abundance: NA; j_gene: TRBJ1-4; v_gene: TRBV4-3; d_gene: NA; CDR3aa: CASSQDRGAGAGEKLFF; CDR3nt: TGCGCCAGCAGCCAAGATAGGGGGGCAGGGGCGGGGGAAAAACTGTTTTTT
abundance: NA; j_gene: TRBJ2-2; v_gene: TRBV28; d_gene: TRBD2; CDR3aa: CASSYGTSGRATTGELFF; CDR3nt: TGTGCCAGCAGTTATGGGACTAGCGGGAGGGCCACCACCGGGGAGCTGTTTTTT
abundance: NA; j_gene: TRBJ2-7; v_gene: TRBV5-1; d_gene: TRBD1; CDR3aa: CASSSGTGTSYEQYF; CDR3nt: TGCGCCAGCAGCTCCGGGACAGGGACTTCCTACGAGCAGTACTTC
abundance: NA; j_gene: TRBJ1-1; v_gene: TRBV18; d_gene: NA; CDR3aa: CASSPAGPVGTEAFF; CDR3nt: TGTGCCAGCTCACCAGCGGGGCCCGTGGGCACTGAAGCTTTCTTT
abundance: NA; j_gene: TRBJ2-5; v_gene: TRBV6-5; d_gene: NA; CDR3aa: CASTNLNQETQYF; CDR3nt: TGTGCCAGCACCAACCTCAACCAAGAGACCCAGTACTTC
abundance: NA; j_gene: TRBJ2-7; v_gene: TRBV5-1; d_gene: NA; CDR3aa: CASSGRDASYEQYF; CDR3nt: TGCGCCAGCAGCGGGCGGGACGCATCCTACGAGCAGTACTTC
abundance: NA; j_gene: TRBJ2-7; v_gene: TRBV6-4; d_gene: TRBD1; CDR3aa: CASSEEGGSHYEQYF; CDR3nt: TGTGCCAGCAGTGAAGAAGGGGGCTCCCACTACGAGCAGTACTTC
abundance: NA; j_gene: TRBJ1-2; v_gene: TRBV13; d_gene: NA; CDR3aa: CASSRRTAATGGYTF; CDR3nt: TGTGCCAGCAGCCGCAGGACAGCCGCTACTGGCGGCTACACCTTC
abundance: NA; j_gene: TRBJ1-2; v_gene: TRBV4-1; d_gene: TRBD1; CDR3aa: CASSQGQGYDYTF; CDR3nt: TGCGCCAGCAGCCAGGGACAGGGATACGACTACACCTTC
abundance: NA; j_gene: TRBJ2-7; v_gene: TRBV5-1; d_gene: TRBD1; CDR3aa: CASRLGTVKLYEQYF; CDR3nt: TGCGCCAGCAGGCTAGGGACAGTCAAGCTTTACGAGCAGTACTTC
abundance: once; j_gene: TRBJ1-5; v_gene: TRBV27; d_gene: NA; CDR3aa: CASSQFLSGSNQPQHF; CDR3nt: TGTGCCAGCAGTCAATTCCTGTCGGGTAGCAATCAGCCCCAGCATTTT
abundance: NA; j_gene: TRBJ1-1; v_gene: TRBV30; d_gene: NA; CDR3aa: CAWSFGRNTEAFF; CDR3nt: TGTGCCTGGAGCTTTGGTCGGAACACTGAAGCTTTCTTT
abundance: NA; j_gene: TRBJ2-7; v_gene: TRBV28; d_gene: TRBD2; CDR3aa: CASSFGLAGVIPYEQYF; CDR3nt: TGTGCCAGCAGTTTCGGGCTAGCGGGAGTGATTCCCTACGAGCAGTACTTC
abundance: NA; j_gene: TRBJ2-2; v_gene: TRBV28; d_gene: NA; CDR3aa: CASARERNTGELFF; CDR3nt: TGTGCCAGCGCCAGAGAGAGAAACACCGGGGAGCTGTTTTTT
abundance: NA; j_gene: TRBJ2-1; v_gene: TRBV29-1; d_gene: NA; CDR3aa: CSVVGRRSYNEQFF; CDR3nt: TGCAGCGTTGTTGGCCGACGCTCCTACAATGAGCAGTTCTTC
abundance: NA; j_gene: TRBJ2-3; v_gene: TRBV4-3; d_gene: TRBD2; CDR3aa: CASSRRLAGATDTQYF; CDR3nt: TGCGCCAGCAGCCGACGACTAGCGGGAGCGACAGATACGCAGTATTTT
abundance: NA; j_gene: TRBJ2-7; v_gene: TRBV27; d_gene: TRBD2; CDR3aa: CASSPNPGLAGVTLYEQYF; CDR3nt: TGTGCCAGCAGCCCAAACCCGGGACTAGCGGGAGTAACCCTCTACGAGCAGTACTTC
abundance: NA; j_gene: TRBJ2-7; v_gene: TRBV4-1; d_gene: TRBD2; CDR3aa: CASSFGLALYEQYF; CDR3nt: TGCGCCAGCAGCTTTGGACTAGCGCTGTACGAGCAGTACTTC
abundance: NA; j_gene: TRBJ2-1; v_gene: TRBV6-4; d_gene: NA; CDR3aa: CASSPWGEQFF; CDR3nt: TGTGCCAGCAGTCCGTGGGGTGAGCAGTTCTTC
abundance: NA; j_gene: TRBJ2-5; v_gene: TRBV18; d_gene: TRBD2; CDR3aa: CASSPQGGETQYF; CDR3nt: TGTGCCAGCTCACCACAGGGAGGGGAGACCCAGTACTTC
abundance: NA; j_gene: TRBJ1-1; v_gene: TRBV7-8; d_gene: NA; CDR3aa: CASSPERRFEAFF; CDR3nt: TGTGCCAGCAGCCCTGAGAGGCGGTTTGAAGCTTTCTTT
abundance: NA; j_gene: TRBJ2-2; v_gene: TRBV27; d_gene: TRBD2; CDR3aa: CASTRLAGVSGELFF; CDR3nt: TGTGCCAGCACCAGGCTAGCGGGAGTATCCGGGGAGCTGTTTTTT
abundance: NA; j_gene: TRBJ1-1; v_gene: TRBV4-1; d_gene: NA; CDR3aa: CASSQDQGRGNTEAFF; CDR3nt: TGCGCCAGCAGCCAGGACCAAGGACGGGGGAACACTGAAGCTTTCTTT
abundance: once; j_gene: TRBJ1-1; v_gene: TRBV28; d_gene: NA; CDR3aa: CASSLLVVGTEAFF; CDR3nt: TGTGCCAGCAGCCTTCTGGTGGTTGGAACTGAAGCTTTCTTT
abundance: NA; j_gene: TRBJ2-7; v_gene: TRBV5-1; d_gene: NA; CDR3aa: CASSYPGRYEQYF; CDR3nt: TGCGCCAGCAGCTACCCGGGCCGATACGAGCAGTACTTC
abundance: NA; j_gene: TRBJ1-1; v_gene: TRBV10-3; d_gene: NA; CDR3aa: CAIRAVGRGTEAFF; CDR3nt: TGTGCCATCAGGGCCGTGGGCAGAGGCACTGAAGCTTTCTTT
abundance: NA; j_gene: TRBJ1-1; v_gene: TRBV6-1; d_gene: NA; CDR3aa: CASSDNAGLTEAFF; CDR3nt: TGTGCCAGCAGTGATAATGCGGGGCTAACTGAAGCTTTCTTT
abundance: NA; j_gene: TRBJ2-1; v_gene: TRBV5-1; d_gene: NA; CDR3aa: CASSLEPYNEQFF; CDR3nt: TGCGCCAGCAGCTTGGAACCCTACAATGAGCAGTTCTTC
abundance: few; j_gene: TRBJ2-5; v_gene: TRBV20-1; d_gene: NA; CDR3aa: CSVQEGETQYF; CDR3nt: TGCAGTGTACAGGAGGGGGAGACCCAGTACTTC
abundance: NA; j_gene: TRBJ2-1; v_gene: TRBV6-6; d_gene: NA; CDR3aa: CASSYLTDGDEQFF; CDR3nt: TGTGCCAGCAGTTACCTAACCGATGGGGATGAGCAGTTCTTC